A single sample gave rise to the 27 T cell receptor beta chains below, sequenced in a study of cytomegalovirus exposure and HLA in healthy donors. Primers included in the PCR were 60 Vbeta and 13 Jbeta primers. The repertoire was sequenced with immunoSEQ multiplex PCR; TCRdb's copy has only in-frame clones and lacks some. This sample has 100,000 to 150,000 clones, with approximately 82% found just once. Sequencing was carried out using PBMCs. These receptor sequences come from a female donor in good health and CMV-seronegative.

The chain couples TRBV7-2 to TRBJ1-2; D might be TRBD1 (5 bases). Trimming pared 2 bases from V and 6 bases from J, leaving 13 bases between. Germline loops: CDR1 SGHTA, CDR2 FQGNSA. The CDR3 totals 14 residues. CDR3 coding DNA: TGTGCCAGCAGCTTAAGTTCCAGGGAAGATGGCTACACCTTC. This codes for CASSLSSREDGYTF.

The sample holds a few counts of this clone. The chain has TRBV5-4 and TRBJ2-1; maybe TRBD2 (6 bases). From germline, CDR1 is SGHNT and CDR2 YYREEE (reference sequence). V shed 4 bases and J shed 9 bases, with 20 bases lying between them. The CDR3 length is 15 residues. The CDR3 region has the DNA TGTGCCAGCAGCCCCGGGACTTCCCTAGGAGGTGAGCAGTTCTTC. Translated: CASSPGTSLGGEQFF.

The gene calls are TRBV9 and TRBJ1-2, with 7 positions matching TRBD1. The CDR3 sequence is 12 residues long. V shed 4 bases and J 4 bases; nucleotides not matched to a gene: 1. Germline values: CDR1 SGDLS, CDR2 YYNGEE. This CDR3 reads CASSPGGYGYTF. As DNA, the CDR3 is TGTGCCAGCAGCCCAGGGGGCTATGGCTACACCTTC.

This clone is a singleton in its sample. The chain uses TRBV27 and TRBJ2-1, with 9 bases fitting TRBD2. This CDR3 region has 14 residues. The V segment lost 6 bases and the J segment 12 bases; nucleotides outside the gene matches: 12. The germline V gene has CDR1 MNHEY and CDR2 SMNVEV (reference sequence). The CDR3 nucleotides are TGTGCCAGCAGACTTCTAGCGGGGACTCTCGGGCAGTTCTTC. It is translated as CASRLLAGTLGQFF.

Concerning this clone itself: Different DNA sequences within this sample yield the same CDR3. V gene TRBV5-1 combines with J gene TRBJ1-2; no clear D. V gave up 0 bases and J gave up 4 bases, with 4 bases separating them. Germline CDR1 and CDR2: SGHRS and YFSETQ. There are 12 residues in the CDR3. The CDR3 DNA reads as TGCGCCAGCAGCTTGGACTCCTATGGCTACACCTTC. This codes for CASSLDSYGYTF.

The rearrangement joins TRBV6-6 to TRBJ1-2; D call uncertain. CDR1 is MNHNY and CDR2 is SVGAGI in the germline V gene (reference sequence). Trimming removed 3 bases at V and 1 base at J, with 6 bases between. This CDR3 comprises 13 residues. The CDR3 bases are TGTGCCAGCAGTTATTCACATAACTATGGCTACACCTTC. This encodes CASSYSHNYGYTF.

This chain joins TRBV5-1 and TRBJ2-7; TRBD2 matches at 7 bases. The junction had 4 bases not matched to a gene; V was cut back by 4 bases and J by 0 bases. The CDR3 covers 14 residues. CDR1 and CDR2 (germline): SGHRS, YFSETQ. For the CDR3, the DNA is TGCGCCAGCAGCCGGCGGGGGAGCTCCTACGAGCAGTACTTC. Amino acids: CASSRRGSSYEQYF. Filled out from reference TRBV5-1 and TRBJ2-7, the complete variable domain reads KAGVTQTPRYLIKTRGQQVTLSCSPISGHRSVSWYQQTPGQGLQFLFEYFSETQRNKGNFPGRFSGRQFSNSRSEMNVSTLELGDSALYLCASSRRGSSYEQYFGPGTRLTVT.

The chain couples TRBV5-1 to TRBJ2-1, with 12 positions matching TRBD2. Per the germline V gene, CDR1 is SGHRS and CDR2 is YFSETQ. V lost 4 bases, J lost 8 bases, and 13 bases stayed unmatched. This CDR3 is 17 amino acids long. The CDR3 loop reads CASSVVLSSGRAHEQFF. The CDR3 DNA sequence: TGCGCCAGCAGCGTTGTCCTCTCTAGCGGGAGGGCCCATGAGCAGTTCTTC.

V and J are TRBV29-1 and TRBJ2-7; 7 positions match TRBD2. Trimming removed 6 bases from V and 2 bases from J; junction bases left unmatched: 7. The V gene's germline CDR1 is SQVTM and CDR2 ANQGSEA. This CDR3 is built from 13 residues. CDR3 coding DNA: TGCAGCGTGAGGGCTAGCGGCACCTACGAGCAGTACTTC. Translated, it gives CSVRASGTYEQYF.

Points on this clone: Sequence at one end of the junction differs from germline and may be a read error. The V gene is TRBV28, the J gene TRBJ2-1; weak D call: TRBD1 (6 bases). The CDR3 runs 16 residues. From germline, CDR1 is MDHEN and CDR2 SYDVKM. The CDR3 is CASSTPTGYSYDEQFF. In DNA, the CDR3 is TGTGCCAGCAGCACCCCCACAGGGTACAGCTACGATGAGCAGTTCTTC.

The chain couples TRBV25-1 to TRBJ1-3, with TRBD1 matching over 9 bases. Trimming cost V 2 bases and J 4 bases; bases outside gene matches: 6. Germline V CDR1 and CDR2: MGHDK, SYGVNS. The CDR3 is 16 residues long. CDR3 coding DNA: TGTGCCAGCAGTGAACCGACAGGGGGACGGGGAAACACCATATATTTT. Translation gives CASSEPTGGRGNTIYF.

The chain employs TRBV5-1 and TRBJ1-4; D is possibly TRBD1 (6 bases). CDR3 size: 13 residues. V gave up 4 bases and J gave up 6 bases, with 10 bases separating them. CDR1 SGHRS and CDR2 YFSETQ come from the germline V gene. The CDR3 DNA is TGCGCCAGCAGCCTCGGACAGCATGAAAAACTGTTTTTT. The encoded protein is CASSLGQHEKLFF.

This chain uses TRBV5-1 with TRBJ2-2; 7 bases map to TRBD1. Per the germline V gene, CDR1 is SGHRS and CDR2 is YFSETQ. V lost 4 bases and J lost 1; bases outside the gene matches: 10. This CDR3 has 17 residues. CDR3 in DNA: TGCGCCAGCAGCGTAGACCCACAGGGGATGAACACCGGGGAGCTGTTTTTT. This encodes CASSVDPQGMNTGELFF.

CDR3 coding DNA: TGTGCCAGCAGCTTAGCAGCCGCAGCGGGAACCTACGAGCAGTACTTC. Translation gives CASSLAAAAGTYEQYF. The chain recombines TRBV7-2 with TRBJ2-7; 7 bases map to TRBD2. Trimming took 0 bases from V and 2 from J; bases not matched to a gene: 7. CDR3 length: 16 residues. Germline assignment: CDR1 SGHTA and CDR2 FQGNSA.

The V call is TRBV2, the J call TRBJ1-5; no definite D call. Between the trimmed V and J ends, which lost 2 bases and 6 bases, there was a span of 8 bases. The CDR3 is 13 amino acids. The germline CDR1 and CDR2 sequences are SNHLY and FYNNEI. CDR3 loop: CASSENRIQPQHF. The CDR3 region has the DNA TGTGCCAGCAGTGAAAACAGAATTCAGCCCCAGCATTTT.

The chain has TRBV7-6 and TRBJ2-3, with D perhaps TRBD2 (7 bases). CDR1 and CDR2 (germline): SGHVS, FNYEAQ. V was cut by 0 bases and J by 8 bases, with 15 bases left in between. The CDR3 length is 15 residues. DNA of the CDR3: TGTGCCAGCAGCTTAGCGAGAGCAGGGGAGGGTACGCAGTATTTT. Its translation: CASSLARAGEGTQYF.

This clone was observed a handful of times. The CDR3 DNA reads as TGTGCCACGGGGCCCACGGGACAGGGGGAGTATTTT. This sequence encodes CATGPTGQGEYF. The chain has TRBV7-2 and TRBJ2-3; 11 positions agree with TRBD1. Trimming took 10 bases from V and 13 from J; bases not matched to a gene: 10. The germline V gene encodes CDR1 SGHTA and CDR2 FQGNSA. This CDR3 has 12 amino acids.

This clone showed up just a few times. The rearrangement joins TRBV4-2 to TRBJ1-2; D ambiguous. V lost 3 bases, J lost 2 bases, and 10 bases lay in between. The germline gives CDR1 LGHNA, CDR2 YNFKEQ. CDR3 length: 14 amino acids. This chain's CDR3 is CASSQQRANYGYTF. The CDR3, as DNA: TGTGCCAGCAGCCAGCAGCGCGCCAACTATGGCTACACCTTC.

CDR3 nucleotide sequence: TGTGCCAGCAGCCCTACGGGGGCCTACGAGCAGTACTTC. This sequence encodes CASSPTGAYEQYF. The chain employs TRBV9 and TRBJ2-7, with a weak D call TRBD2 (6 bases). V was pared by 4 bases and J by 2 bases, with 10 bases between. This CDR3 contains 13 residues. The germline gives CDR1 SGDLS, CDR2 YYNGEE.

The CDR3 loop is CASSQALEKLSGNTIYF. In DNA form, the CDR3 reads TGCGCCAGCAGCCAAGCCCTAGAGAAGCTCTCTGGAAACACCATATATTTT. The V gene is TRBV4-1, the J gene TRBJ1-3; D gene ambiguous. With 1 base removed from V and 0 bases from J, the gap between germline ends came to 13 bases. The CDR3 runs 17 residues. Germline V gene lookup returns CDR1 MGHRA and CDR2 YSYEKL.

This chain connects TRBV15 to TRBJ1-2; 8 bases align to TRBD1. V was clipped by 4 bases and J by 4 bases; unmatched bases: 8. This CDR3 contains 15 residues. CDR1 LNHNV and CDR2 YYDKDF come from the germline V gene (reference sequence). CDR3 loop: CATSIGQGPSYGYTF. For the CDR3, the DNA is TGTGCCACCAGCATTGGACAGGGCCCTTCCTATGGCTACACCTTC.

This clone was seen a single time. The genes are TRBV9 and TRBJ2-1, with a tentative D call TRBD1 (6 bases). Germline V gene lookup returns CDR1 SGDLS and CDR2 YYNGEE. V was cut by 4 bases and J by 2 bases, with 10 bases left in between. CDR3 length equals 14 residues. DNA for the CDR3: TGTGCCAGCAGCCTACAGGGAACCTACAATGAGCAGTTCTTC. This encodes CASSLQGTYNEQFF.

The V and J genes are TRBV19 and TRBJ1-5; maybe TRBD1 (5 bases). CDR3 length: 18 amino acids. V was pared by 6 bases and J by 0 bases, with 21 bases between. CDR1 LNHDA and CDR2 SQIVND come from the germline V gene (reference sequence). The CDR3: CASSKNKDRLNSNQPQHF. DNA of the CDR3: TGTGCCAGTAGCAAGAACAAAGACAGACTCAATAGCAATCAGCCCCAGCATTTT.

This clone has a single count. CDR3 amino acids: CSATVFGIQYF. The CDR3 region has the DNA TGCAGTGCGACAGTGTTTGGCATTCAGTACTTC. The rearrangement joins TRBV20-1 to TRBJ2-4; weak D call: TRBD1 (5 bases). The CDR3 spans 11 residues. CDR1 and CDR2 from the germline V gene are DFQATT and SNEGSKA (reference sequence). V lost 6 bases to trimming and J lost 9 bases, with 12 bases between them.

V is TRBV28 and J is TRBJ2-7; 12 nucleotides line up with TRBD2. CDR3 size: 15 residues. Losses at the gene ends were 2 bases for V and 6 bases for J; bases not matched to a gene: 5. Germline CDR1 is MDHEN and CDR2 is SYDVKM. The CDR3 here is CASSLGASGRAEQYF. The CDR3 bases are TGTGCCAGCAGTTTAGGGGCTAGCGGGAGGGCCGAGCAGTACTTC.

The CDR3 region is CASKSQGAVDEQYF. The CDR3 coding sequence is TGTGCCAGCAAGTCCCAGGGGGCGGTAGACGAGCAGTACTTC. The chain links TRBV2 to TRBJ2-7; TRBD1 aligns across 8 bases. V was pared by 7 bases and J by 5 bases, with 10 bases of the junction left unmatched. The CDR3 length is 14 residues. Per germline, CDR1 SNHLY and CDR2 FYNNEI.

V and J are TRBV20-1 and TRBJ2-3, with TRBD2 as a possible D gene (5 bases). There are 11 residues in the CDR3. V was clipped by 5 bases and J by 10 bases, with 13 bases between them. Germline lookup yields CDR1 DFQATT and CDR2 SNEGSKA (reference sequence). The CDR3 DNA reads TGCAGTGCTCAACTAGGAGGCGCGCAGTATTTT. As protein: CSAQLGGAQYF.